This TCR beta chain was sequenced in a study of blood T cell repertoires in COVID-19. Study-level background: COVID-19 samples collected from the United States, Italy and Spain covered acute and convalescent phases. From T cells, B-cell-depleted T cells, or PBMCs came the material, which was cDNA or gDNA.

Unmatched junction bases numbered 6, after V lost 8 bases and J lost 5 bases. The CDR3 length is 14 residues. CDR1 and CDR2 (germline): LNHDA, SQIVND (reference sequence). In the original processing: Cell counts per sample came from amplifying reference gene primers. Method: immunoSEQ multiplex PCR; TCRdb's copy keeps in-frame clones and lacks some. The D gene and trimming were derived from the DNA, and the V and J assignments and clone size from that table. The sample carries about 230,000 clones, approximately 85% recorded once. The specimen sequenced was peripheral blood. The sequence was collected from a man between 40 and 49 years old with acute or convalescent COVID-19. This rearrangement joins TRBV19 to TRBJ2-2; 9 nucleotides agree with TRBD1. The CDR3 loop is CASADRGSTGELFF. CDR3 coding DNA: TGTGCCAGTGCCGACAGGGGGTCAACCGGGGAGCTGTTTTTT.